A single sample gave rise to the 29 T cell receptor beta chains below, sequenced in a study of T cells after yellow fever vaccination. TCRdb redid the calling of the 5' RACE reads with MiXCR, one entry per CDR3 protein. Among fewer than 400,000 distinct CDR3 sequences listed, about 6.2% were seen once. The sequencing used PBMCs, collected 5 days after the yellow fever booster vaccination. The receptor set was obtained from a man aged 25-45 years who received the YFV17D yellow fever vaccine.

Only a few counts were recorded for this clonotype. A read error may explain this, as a much larger clone is one base away. The CDR3 sequence: CARSSRRLAGGLTGELFF. Here the CDR3 DNA reads TGTGCCCGCAGTTCCCGCAGACTAGCGGGAGGCCTCACCGGGGAGCTGTTTTTT. The V gene is TRBV2, the J gene TRBJ2-2; TRBD2 matches at 13 bases. This CDR3 is 18 amino acids long. CDR1 is SNHLY and CDR2 is FYNNEI in the germline V gene.

This clonotype was seen many times. V gene TRBV7-2 combines with J gene TRBJ2-5, with 8 bases lining up with TRBD2. The CDR3 consists of 17 residues. V lost 1 base, J lost 0 bases, and 7 bases stayed unmatched. Germline V gene lookup returns CDR1 SGHTA and CDR2 FQGNSA. CDR3 loop: CASSLGGSGVYQETQYF. CDR3 bases: TGTGCCAGCAGCTTAGGGGGTAGCGGGGTGTACCAAGAGACCCAGTACTTC.

This clonotype was seen ten or more times. The chain employs TRBV19 and TRBJ2-2; weak D call: TRBD2 (6 bases). The V gene lost 4 bases and the J gene lost 7 bases, with 13 bases spanning the gap. The CDR3 has 14 residues. Germline CDR1 is LNHDA and CDR2 is SQIVND (reference sequence). The CDR3 DNA is TGTGCCAGTAGTAAAACTCGGGAGTACGGGGAGCTGTTTTTT. Encoded protein: CASSKTREYGELFF.

This clonotype came up a few times. V gene TRBV15 combines with J gene TRBJ1-5, with 11 bases fitting TRBD1. The CDR3 is 13 amino acids. Germline V lookup: CDR1 LNHNV, CDR2 YYDKDF (reference sequence). With 8 bases clipped from V and 9 bases from J, the junction kept 6 bases outside the gene matches. CDR3 loop: CATGQGADGPQHF. The CDR3 nucleotides read TGTGCCACCGGACAGGGGGCTGATGGGCCCCAGCATTTT.

Ten or more counts support this clonotype. The chain links TRBV9 to TRBJ2-5; D ambiguous. Germline V lookup: CDR1 SGDLS, CDR2 YYNGEE. The V end was cut by 0 bases, the J end by 5 bases, with 11 bases between. This CDR3 is 14 amino acids long. CDR3 region: CASSVVPFGETQYF. The DNA of the CDR3 is TGTGCCAGCAGCGTAGTCCCCTTTGGGGAGACCCAGTACTTC.

This clonotype was detected only a few times. This chain connects TRBV6-1 to TRBJ2-5, with D perhaps TRBD2 (6 bases). The germline gives CDR1 MNHNS, CDR2 SASEGT. The germline V and J ends were trimmed by 6 bases and 7 bases, with 18 bases remaining between them. This CDR3 spans 14 amino acids. The CDR3 nucleotides read TGTGCCAGCAGCGGTACTAGCTGGTCTGTGACCCAGTACTTC. As protein: CASSGTSWSVTQYF.

The chain uses TRBV6-5 and TRBJ2-1, with TRBD2 matching over 7 bases. J was trimmed by 4 bases and V by 2 bases; bases with no gene match: 17. Germline V CDR1 and CDR2: MNHEY, SVGAGI. The CDR3 loop spans 19 amino acids. The CDR3 is CASSYRVEGGVGPYNEQFF. The CDR3 region has the DNA TGTGCCAGCAGTTACCGGGTCGAGGGAGGGGTGGGGCCTTACAATGAGCAGTTCTTC.

The chain recombines TRBV4-3 with TRBJ2-2; TRBD2 matches 8 bases. Trimming at V came to 4 bases and at J to 6 bases, leaving 10 bases not matched to a gene. This CDR3 contains 16 residues. The germline V gene encodes CDR1 LGHNA and CDR2 YSLEER. The CDR3 spells CASSPQSGTRPGELFF. The DNA of the CDR3 is TGCGCCAGCAGCCCCCAGTCCGGGACTAGGCCCGGGGAGCTGTTTTTT.

This sequence joins TRBV5-4 and TRBJ2-5, with a weak D call TRBD2 (5 bases). The CDR3 sequence is 11 residues long. The germline V gene encodes CDR1 SGHNT and CDR2 YYREEE (reference sequence). Trimming removed 9 bases from V and 5 bases from J, with 11 bases in between. CDR3 loop: CAIETGETQYF. For the CDR3, the DNA is TGTGCCATTGAGACGGGGGAGACCCAGTACTTC.

This chain joins TRBV5-1 and TRBJ2-3, with TRBD2 identical over 8 bases. Losses at the gene ends were 4 bases for V and 2 bases for J; bases not matched to a gene: 9. Germline V CDR1 and CDR2: SGHRS, YFSETQ. The CDR3 sequence is 16 residues long. The CDR3 spells CASSRGISGNTDTQYF. CDR3 DNA sequence: TGCGCCAGCAGCCGCGGAATTAGCGGGAACACAGATACGCAGTATTTT.

Concerning this clonotype itself: Compared with germline, one end of the junction differs, possibly owing to a read error. This sequence joins TRBV5-1 and TRBJ2-3; a possible D gene is TRBD1 (5 bases). Germline CDR1 SGHRS, CDR2 YFSETQ. The CDR3 consists of 14 residues. CDR3 bases: TGCGCCAGCAGCCTGGGGCAGGGATGGGATACGCATTATTTT. Amino acids: CASSLGQGWDTHYF.

This chain links TRBV23-1 with TRBJ2-2; 10 bases align to TRBD1. TRBV23-1 is recorded as an ORF, its role being uncertain. V gave up 8 bases and J gave up 6 bases; unmatched junction bases: 12. The CDR3 is made up of 16 amino acids. As DNA, the CDR3 is TGCGCCAGCTGCAAGTCGCGACAGGGGGCCTCCGGGGAGCTGTTTTTT. Amino acids: CASCKSRQGASGELFF.

This clonotype was observed a handful of times. This chain connects TRBV20-1 to TRBJ1-5; D might be TRBD1 (6 bases). The V and J ends lost 0 bases and 0 bases respectively, with 12 bases between them. Germline assignment: CDR1 DFQATT and CDR2 SNEGSKA (reference sequence). This CDR3 contains 16 residues. The CDR3 DNA sequence: TGCAGTGCTAGAGACGGGACACTGTATAGCAATCAGCCCCAGCATTTT. This gives the protein CSARDGTLYSNQPQHF.

CDR3 sequence: CASSQEAKGNQPQHF. The CDR3 DNA is TGCGCCAGCAGCCAGGAAGCTAAGGGAAATCAGCCCCAGCATTTT. The genes are TRBV4-3 and TRBJ1-5, with D unresolved. Per germline, CDR1 LGHNA and CDR2 YSLEER. This CDR3 contains 15 residues. The V gene lost 3 bases and the J gene lost 4 bases, with 13 bases spanning the gap.

In its sample, this clonotype was seen a few times. The chain is built from TRBV12-3 or TRBV12-4 and TRBJ1-1; D ambiguous. Trimming left V 6 bases short and J 5 bases short, with 13 bases between. This CDR3 is built from 13 residues. The CDR3 DNA reads TGTGCCAGCAGGAATCCGGGCGGGACTGAAGCTTTCTTT. It yields the protein CASRNPGGTEAFF.

This chain uses TRBV5-1 with TRBJ1-2; 9 bases map to TRBD1. Per germline, CDR1 SGHRS and CDR2 YFSETQ. Trimming at V came to 4 bases and at J to 9 bases, leaving 10 bases not matched to a gene. The CDR3 has 14 residues. The CDR3 coding sequence is TGCGCCAGCAGCCAAAACTCGGGACAGGGAAGCTACACCTTC. It codes for CASSQNSGQGSYTF.

This clonotype was counted ten times or more. The chain couples TRBV5-6 to TRBJ2-7; D might be TRBD1 or TRBD2, each matching 5 bases. The CDR3 has 17 residues. CDR1 and CDR2 from the germline V gene are SGHDT and YYEEEE. Trimming removed 1 base from V and 5 bases from J, with 22 bases in between. CDR3 amino acids: CASSLRDHPGGFDEQYF. The DNA for the CDR3 is TGTGCCAGCAGCTTGAGGGACCACCCCGGAGGATTTGACGAGCAGTACTTC.

V gene TRBV6-1 combines with J gene TRBJ2-7; TRBD1 matches at 7 bases. There are 14 residues in the CDR3. Trimming removed 6 bases from V and 5 bases from J; junction bases left unmatched: 10. Germline loops: CDR1 MNHNS, CDR2 SASEGT. In DNA, the CDR3 is TGTGCCAGCAGCCGCCTCGACAGGGACGACGAGCAGTACTTC. It codes for CASSRLDRDDEQYF.

The rearrangement links TRBV7-2 to TRBJ1-5; 8 nucleotides agree with TRBD1. The CDR3 contains 16 residues. Germline V gives CDR1 SGHTA, CDR2 FQGNSA. After removal of 1 base from V and 2 bases from J, the junction contained 4 bases not matched to a gene. CDR3 loop: CASSLGQGSGNQPQHF. CDR3 nucleotide sequence: TGTGCCAGCAGCTTAGGACAGGGGTCAGGCAATCAGCCCCAGCATTTT.

This clonotype was recorded a few times. The chain employs TRBV7-3 and TRBJ2-3; possible D gene TRBD2, 5 bases. The CDR3 has 15 residues. Trimming removed 3 bases from V and 0 bases from J, with 10 bases in between. Germline-derived CDR1 and CDR2 are SGHTA and FQGTGA. CDR3 DNA sequence: TGTGCCAGCAGCTTCCGGACTTCTAGCACAGATACGCAGTATTTT. Protein product: CASSFRTSSTDTQYF. Together with reference TRBV7-3 and TRBJ2-3, the CDR3 gives the full variable domain: GAGVSQTPSNKVTEKGKYVELRCDPISGHTALYWYRQSLGQGPEFLIYFQGTGAADDSGLPNDRFFAVRPEGSVSTLKIQRTERGDSAVYLCASSFRTSSTDTQYFGPGTRLTVL.

This clonotype has a count of ten or more. This chain connects TRBV20-1 to TRBJ1-5, with 8 nucleotides matching TRBD1. Germline V CDR1 and CDR2: DFQATT, SNEGSKA (reference sequence). V lost 3 bases and J lost 4; bases outside the gene matches: 14. This CDR3 spans 17 amino acids. Here the CDR3 reads CSARGKAGGALNQPQHF. The CDR3 nucleotides read TGCAGTGCTAGGGGAAAGGCAGGGGGCGCTTTGAATCAGCCCCAGCATTTT.

This clonotype was detected only a few times. V usage is TRBV7-9 and J usage is TRBJ2-1; TRBD2 is a possible D gene (6 bases). CDR1 SEHNR and CDR2 FQNEAQ come from the germline V gene (reference sequence). Deletions cut 5 bases from V and 7 bases from J, with 15 bases between. CDR3 length: 14 residues. The CDR3 bases are TGTGCCAGCAGCCCCCCCGTGCGGGGAAATGAGCAGTTCTTC. This sequence encodes CASSPPVRGNEQFF.

The table lists this clonotype with many counts. At one boundary the junction diverges from the germline segment, which might be a read error. The chain has TRBV2 and TRBJ2-7; no reliable D call. The CDR3 has 10 residues. CDR1 is SNHLY and CDR2 is FYNNEI in the germline V gene. The CDR3 loop is CASSEGQHSF. The CDR3, as DNA: TGTGCCAGCAGTGAAGGGCAGCATAGTTTC.

The CDR3 DNA sequence: TGTGCCAGCAGAAGACAGGGTGACGCTTTCTTT. Its protein is CASRRQGDAFF. The chain joins TRBV6-5 to TRBJ1-1; 7 nucleotides match TRBD1. The CDR3 length is 11 residues. The germline CDR1 and CDR2 sequences are MNHEY and SVGAGI. The junction had 6 bases not matched to a gene; V was cut back by 6 bases and J by 11 bases.

This clonotype was counted between two and nine times. The V call is TRBV29-1, the J call TRBJ1-2, with TRBD1 matching over 9 bases. The CDR3 totals 12 residues. Germline V gene sequence: CDR1 SQVTM, CDR2 ANQGSEA. Losses at the gene ends were 6 bases for V and 4 bases for J; bases not matched to a gene: 3. CDR3 region: CSVQGAIYGYTF. The CDR3 DNA reads as TGCAGCGTACAGGGGGCGATCTATGGCTACACCTTC.

This clonotype was observed a handful of times. This chain joins TRBV7-2 and TRBJ2-6; D remains ambiguous. Germline V gives CDR1 SGHTA, CDR2 FQGNSA. V was clipped by 2 bases and J by 1 base, with 6 bases between them. The CDR3 runs 15 residues. CDR3 DNA sequence: TGTGCCAGCAGCTTAATGGATTCTGGGGCCAACGTCCTGACTTTC. It is translated as CASSLMDSGANVLTF.

V usage is TRBV15 and J usage is TRBJ2-1, with 7 nucleotides matching TRBD2. CDR1 is LNHNV, CDR2 YYDKDF, per germline (reference sequence). The CDR3 has 15 residues. With V trimmed by 2 bases and J by 5 bases, 6 bases remained unmatched. The CDR3 DNA reads as TGTGCCACCAGCAGACGGACTAGGCCTAACAATGAGCAGTTCTTC. Translating gives CATSRRTRPNNEQFF.

The V and J genes are TRBV3-1 and TRBJ1-1; maybe TRBD1 (5 bases). V was shortened by 1 base and J by 3 bases, with 9 bases between the two germline ends. Germline V gene data show CDR1 as LGHDT and CDR2 as YNNKEL (reference sequence). The CDR3 is 14 residues long. The CDR3 loop is CASSQVGADTEAFF. CDR3 DNA: TGTGCCAGCAGCCAAGTTGGGGCGGACACTGAAGCTTTCTTT.

This clonotype has only a few counts. V usage is TRBV14 and J usage is TRBJ2-1; D remains ambiguous. Germline loops: CDR1 SGHDN, CDR2 FVKESK. The CDR3 has 14 residues. Trimming shortened V by 1 base and J by 7 bases, and 11 bases separated the two germline ends. CDR3 region: CASSQGPGANEQFF. CDR3 sequence (DNA): TGTGCCAGCAGCCAAGGGCCAGGTGCGAATGAGCAGTTCTTC.